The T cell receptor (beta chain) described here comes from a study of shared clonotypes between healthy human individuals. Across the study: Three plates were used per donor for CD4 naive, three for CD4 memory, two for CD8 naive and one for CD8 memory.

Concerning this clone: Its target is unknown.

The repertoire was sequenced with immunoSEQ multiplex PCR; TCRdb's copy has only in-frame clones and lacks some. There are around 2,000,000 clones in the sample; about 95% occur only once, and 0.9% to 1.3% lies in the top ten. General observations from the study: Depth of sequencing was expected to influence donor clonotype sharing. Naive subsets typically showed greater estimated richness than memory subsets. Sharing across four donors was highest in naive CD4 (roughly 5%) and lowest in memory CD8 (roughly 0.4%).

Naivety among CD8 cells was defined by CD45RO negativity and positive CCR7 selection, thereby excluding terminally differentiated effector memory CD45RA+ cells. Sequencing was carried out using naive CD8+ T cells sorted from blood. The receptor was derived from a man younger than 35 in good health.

The CDR3: CASSVGGFQETQYF. In DNA form, the CDR3 reads TGTGCCAGCAGTGTGGGGGGCTTCCAAGAGACCCAGTACTTC. The chain uses TRBV25-1 and TRBJ2-5, with D tentatively TRBD1 or TRBD2 (6 bases each). Trimming took 4 bases from V and 1 from J, leaving 10 bases between them. Per germline, CDR1 MGHDK and CDR2 SYGVNS. The length of the CDR3 is 14 residues.